Following are 13 T cell receptor beta chains from one sample sequenced in a study of early T cells in non-severe SARS-CoV-2 infection. TCRdb itself ran the 5' RACE reads through MiXCR, one entry per CDR3 protein. The table shows about 84,000 distinct CDR3 sequences, with 9% to 13% occurring only once. The sample comprised whole blood. Receptors originate from an adult who was a healthcare worker with PCR-confirmed SARS-CoV-2 infection or an uninfected control (not recorded which).

This clonotype occurred many times. The V gene is TRBV20-1, the J gene TRBJ1-1; the D gene is possibly TRBD1 (5 bases). The CDR3 length is 14 residues. V lost 0 bases to trimming and J lost 3 bases, with 11 bases between them. Germline-derived CDR1 and CDR2 are DFQATT and SNEGSKA (reference sequence). The CDR3: CSARDLRDDTEAFF. The CDR3 nucleotides are TGCAGTGCTAGAGATCTCAGGGACGACACTGAAGCTTTCTTT.

This clonotype was detected ten times or more. This rearrangement joins TRBV7-9 to TRBJ1-2; D ambiguous. Germline V lookup: CDR1 SEHNR, CDR2 FQNEAQ (reference sequence). V was shortened by 1 base and J by 4 bases, with 7 bases between the two germline ends. The CDR3 sequence is 13 residues long. The CDR3 nucleotides read TGTGCCAGCAGCTTAGGACAATCCTATGGCTACACCTTC. Translation gives CASSLGQSYGYTF.

This clonotype turned up a few times. The chain employs TRBV7-3 and TRBJ2-7; 9 bases match TRBD1. V lost 6 bases and J lost 2; bases outside the gene matches: 14. This CDR3 contains 17 residues. Germline values: CDR1 SGHTA, CDR2 FQGTGA. The CDR3 bases are TGTGCCAGCAGATCCCGACAGGGGGAGAGAAGGACCTACGAGCAGTACTTC. This gives the protein CASRSRQGERRTYEQYF.

V gene TRBV20-1 combines with J gene TRBJ2-7; D unresolved. CDR3 length: 12 residues. Germline values: CDR1 DFQATT, CDR2 SNEGSKA (reference sequence). With 3 bases removed from V and 4 bases from J, the gap between germline ends came to 10 bases. DNA for the CDR3: TGCAGTGCTAGGGCCGGGCCTTACGAGCAGTACTTC. Residues: CSARAGPYEQYF.

J is TRBJ2-2 and V is TRBV7-6; 11 bases map to TRBD2. There are 16 residues in the CDR3. CDR1 and CDR2 from the germline V gene are SGHVS and FNYEAQ. The ends lost 6 bases at V and 7 bases at J; junction bases unmatched: 10. The CDR3 DNA is TGTGCCAGCAGTATAGCGGGAGGGAGTGTCAACGGGGAGCTGTTTTTT. Translated, it gives CASSIAGGSVNGELFF.

This clonotype came up many times. Compared with germline, one end of the junction differs, possibly owing to a read error. The chain joins TRBV7-7 to TRBJ2-1, with 8 bases aligning to TRBD2. Per the germline V gene, CDR1 is SSHAT and CDR2 is FNYEAQ (reference sequence). The CDR3 totals 15 residues. The CDR3 DNA reads TGTGCTAGCAGCCAAGGACTAGCCCCCTACAATGAGCAGTTCTTC. It codes for CASSQGLAPYNEQFF.

This clonotype was seen more than once but under ten times. The V call is TRBV24-1, the J call TRBJ2-1; 7 nucleotides match TRBD1. Germline trimming cut 3 bases from V and 0 bases from J; bases unmatched to any gene: 4. The CDR3 covers 16 residues. CDR1 and CDR2 (germline): KGHDR, SFDVKD. The CDR3 bases are TGTGCCACCAGTGATCCGGACAGGAACTCCTACAATGAGCAGTTCTTC. Protein product: CATSDPDRNSYNEQFF.

This clonotype was counted at least ten times. The chain links TRBV27 to TRBJ1-5; maybe TRBD1 (6 bases). V lost 6 bases and J lost 8, with 23 bases in between. Germline CDR1 reads MNHEY; CDR2 reads SMNVEV (reference sequence). The CDR3 extends over 16 amino acids. This CDR3 reads CASRPDLQGVGEPQHF. In DNA form, the CDR3 reads TGTGCCAGCAGACCCGACCTACAGGGCGTGGGAGAGCCCCAGCATTTT.

This clonotype was found many times. The chain carries TRBV6-2 or TRBV6-3 and TRBJ2-3; D not certain. Trimming cost V 1 base and J 2 bases, with 13 bases left between them. This CDR3 contains 16 residues. Germline V gene data show CDR1 as MNHEY and CDR2 as SVGEGT. In DNA, the CDR3 is TGTGCCAGCAGTTACTTAAAGGCGAGTACCACAGATACGCAGTATTTT. Protein sequence: CASSYLKASTTDTQYF.

In this sample, this clonotype turned up a few times. The chain links TRBV6-2 or TRBV6-3 to TRBJ1-5; no clear D gene. Trimming shortened V by 3 bases and J by 4 bases, and 7 bases separated the two germline ends. The germline gives CDR1 MNHEY, CDR2 SVGEGT. The CDR3 is 13 amino acids. DNA of the CDR3: TGTGCCAGCAGTTATTCGGTAAATCAGCCCCAGCATTTT. Translation gives CASSYSVNQPQHF.

The chain carries TRBV6-6 and TRBJ2-7; 8 positions match TRBD1. Trimming at V came to 2 bases and at J to 5 bases, leaving 11 bases not matched to a gene. Germline V gene sequence: CDR1 MNHNY, CDR2 SVGAGI (reference sequence). The CDR3 runs 16 residues. The CDR3 DNA reads as TGTGCCAGCAGTTACATTTCAGGACAGGGAGACGACGAGCAGTACTTC. Translation: CASSYISGQGDDEQYF.

The chain combines TRBV9 with TRBJ2-1; a possible D gene is TRBD2 (6 bases). The CDR3 consists of 16 residues. The V end lost 3 bases, the J end lost 1 base, and 14 bases lay between the germline ends. Germline CDR1 is SGDLS and CDR2 is YYNGEE. The CDR3 sequence is CASSGVGGTSYNEQFF. The CDR3 coding sequence is TGTGCCAGCAGCGGAGTTGGAGGGACTTCCTACAATGAGCAGTTCTTC. Together with reference TRBV9 and TRBJ2-1, the CDR3 gives the full variable domain: DSGVTQTPKHLITATGQRVTLRCSPRSGDLSVYWYQQSLDQGLQFLIQYYNGEERAKGNILERFSAQQFPDLHSELNLSSLELGDSALYFCASSGVGGTSYNEQFFGPGTRLTVL.

This clonotype was recorded at least ten times. The chain recombines TRBV3-1 with TRBJ1-1; D unresolved. Trimming removed 0 bases from V and 3 bases from J, with 8 bases in between. CDR1 LGHDT and CDR2 YNNKEL come from the germline V gene (reference sequence). The CDR3 is made up of 14 amino acids. Written as DNA, the CDR3 is TGTGCCAGCAGCCAAGAAGCTCAAGACACTGAAGCTTTCTTT. This gives the protein CASSQEAQDTEAFF.